The next 25 T cell receptor beta chains were all read from a single sample in a study of response to subunit inactivated influenza vaccine. One entry per CDR3 protein results from TCRdb running MiXCR on the RT-PCR reads. The data hold about 520,000 distinct CDR3 sequences, with approximately 7.2% observed a single time. The specimen comprised PBMCs from blood, sampled less than 25 months after vaccination. All receptors come from a man between 50 and 70 years old who received an inactivated influenza vaccine.

This clonotype has just a few counts. A read error may account for a junction end that differs from germline. V usage is TRBV7-7 and J usage is TRBJ2-5, with 9 bases fitting TRBD1. CDR1 is SSHAT and CDR2 is FNYEAQ in the germline V gene (reference sequence). This CDR3 region has 14 residues. The CDR3 region has the DNA TGTGCTAGCAGCCAATCGGACAGGGGACAGACCCAGTACTTC. Translating gives CASSQSDRGQTQYF.

The chain employs TRBV29-1 and TRBJ1-4, with D possibly TRBD1 on 6 matching bases. V lost 4 bases and J 3 bases, leaving 6 bases between the germline ends. The CDR3 runs 12 residues. Germline lookup yields CDR1 SQVTM and CDR2 ANQGSEA. Here the CDR3 reads CSVGTANEKLFF. The CDR3 DNA sequence: TGCAGCGTTGGGACAGCTAATGAAAAACTGTTTTTT.

In this sample, this clonotype turned up a few times. The chain uses TRBV29-1 and TRBJ2-2; D is unclear. V lost 4 bases and J lost 4, with 7 bases in between. Germline-derived CDR1 and CDR2 are SQVTM and ANQGSEA. The CDR3 loop spans 12 amino acids. The CDR3 is CSVGHATGELFF. Here the CDR3 DNA reads TGCAGCGTTGGACATGCCACCGGGGAGCTGTTTTTT.

The table lists this clonotype with many counts. CDR3 sequence reads: CASSSLPPYNEQFF. The DNA for the CDR3 is TGTGCCAGCAGCTCCCTCCCTCCCTACAATGAGCAGTTCTTC. The chain combines TRBV11-2 with TRBJ2-1; D remains unclear. Trimming took off 4 bases at V and 2 bases at J, with 9 bases between the two ends. CDR1 and CDR2 from the germline V gene are SGHAT and FQNNGV. The CDR3 runs 14 residues.

This clonotype was observed a few times. The genes are TRBV7-3 and TRBJ2-2, with 8 bases lining up with TRBD2. The length of the CDR3 is 16 residues. In germline, CDR1 is SGHTA, CDR2 FQGTGA. V shed 3 bases, J shed 4 bases, and the junction held 7 bases outside the gene matches. In nucleotides, the CDR3 is TGTGCCAGCAGCTTTAGCGGGATGAGAGGCACCGGGGAGCTGTTTTTT. Translation gives CASSFSGMRGTGELFF. The full variable domain, its missing parts supplied by reference TRBV7-3 and TRBJ2-2, is GAGVSQTPSNKVTEKGKYVELRCDPISGHTALYWYRQSLGQGPEFLIYFQGTGAADDSGLPNDRFFAVRPEGSVSTLKIQRTERGDSAVYLCASSFSGMRGTGELFFGEGSRLTVL.

This chain uses TRBV28 with TRBJ1-5, with D unresolved. The CDR3 extends over 14 amino acids. V lost 4 bases, J lost 5 bases, and 12 bases lay in between. Germline loops: CDR1 MDHEN, CDR2 SYDVKM. This CDR3 reads CASSSYSLYQPQHF. The CDR3 nucleotides read TGTGCCAGCAGTTCCTACAGTCTTTATCAGCCCCAGCATTTT.

The V call is TRBV12-3 or TRBV12-4, the J call TRBJ2-1; D is unclear. The CDR3 spans 19 residues. V dropped 3 bases and J dropped 0 bases, with 21 bases sitting between them. CDR3 DNA: TGTGCCAGCAGTTTTGAAGGTTTGGGTTTGGCAAGCTCCTACAATGAGCAGTTCTTC. This codes for CASSFEGLGLASSYNEQFF.

The sample holds many counts of this clonotype. CDR3 coding DNA: TGTGCCAGCAGCTTATTAGGGGACTTGAACACTGAAGCTTTCTTT. Its translation: CASSLLGDLNTEAFF. This chain links TRBV7-2 with TRBJ1-1; TRBD1 might be the D (5 bases). V lost 2 bases and J lost 0, with 10 bases in between. Germline CDR1 SGHTA, CDR2 FQGNSA. The CDR3 consists of 15 residues. Based on the CDR3 plus reference TRBV7-2 and TRBJ1-1, the full variable domain is GAGVSQSPSNKVTEKGKDVELRCDPISGHTALYWYRQSLGQGLEFLIYFQGNSAPDKSGLPSDRFSAERTGGSVSTLTIQRTQQEDSAVYLCASSLLGDLNTEAFFGQGTRLTVV.

The sample holds a few counts of this clonotype. This chain uses TRBV19 with TRBJ2-7, with 10 positions matching TRBD2. From germline, CDR1 is LNHDA and CDR2 SQIVND (reference sequence). This CDR3 has 13 amino acids. Unmatched junction bases numbered 0, after V lost 1 base and J lost 6 bases. CDR3 sequence (DNA): TGTGCCAGTAGTATAGCTAGCGGGAGCGAGCAGTACTTC. Its protein is CASSIASGSEQYF.

This clonotype was observed a few times. The CDR3 region has the DNA TGCAGTGCTGCTAAGACATCGCCCACATTCCGACCCGATACGCAGTATTTT. Amino acid sequence: CSAAKTSPTFRPDTQYF. The chain couples TRBV20-1 to TRBJ2-3, with D hard to call. From germline, CDR1 is DFQATT and CDR2 SNEGSKA (reference sequence). The CDR3 covers 17 residues. Trimming took 5 bases from V and 6 from J, leaving 27 bases between them.

This clonotype was picked up a small number of times. The rearrangement uses TRBV7-2 and TRBJ2-7, with 9 positions matching TRBD1. CDR1 is SGHTA, CDR2 FQGNSA, per germline. V trimming: 4 bases; J trimming: 9 bases; junction bases outside the gene matches: 7. This CDR3 contains 13 residues. DNA for the CDR3: TGTGCCAGCAGCTGGACAGGGGAAGGGGGGCAGTACTTC. It codes for CASSWTGEGGQYF.

The chain has TRBV12-3 or TRBV12-4 and TRBJ2-1, with 7 bases lining up with TRBD2. This CDR3 is built from 15 residues. The V segment lost 6 bases and the J segment 0 bases; nucleotides outside the gene matches: 5. CDR3 in amino acids: CASRKPGGSYNEQFF. CDR3 nucleotide sequence: TGTGCCAGCAGAAAACCGGGGGGCTCCTACAATGAGCAGTTCTTC.

There are a few counts of this clonotype. The rearrangement joins TRBV5-6 to TRBJ2-7, with D perhaps TRBD2 (7 bases). The length of the CDR3 is 15 residues. Germline CDR1 SGHDT, CDR2 YYEEEE. Between the trimmed V and J ends, which lost 2 bases and 2 bases, there was a span of 14 bases. The CDR3 DNA reads as TGTGCCAGCAGCTTTCGCGGGGGCCCTCCCTACGAGCAGTACTTC. Translation gives CASSFRGGPPYEQYF.

CDR3 amino acids: CAWSALDAGNQPQHF. CDR3 nucleotides: TGTGCCTGGAGTGCCCTGGATGCGGGAAATCAGCCCCAGCATTTT. This chain joins TRBV30 and TRBJ1-5; D is undetermined. The length of the CDR3 is 15 residues. The germline gives CDR1 GTSNPN, CDR2 SVGIG (reference sequence). Trimming stripped 1 base from V and 4 bases from J, with 14 bases between.

The chain joins TRBV12-3 or TRBV12-4 to TRBJ2-7; 8 positions agree with TRBD2. This CDR3 has 15 amino acids. Losses at the gene ends were 5 bases for V and 1 base for J; bases not matched to a gene: 7. CDR3 sequence (DNA): TGTGCCAGCAGTCCCCAGGGACTAGGTTCCTACGAGCAGTACTTC. Amino acid sequence: CASSPQGLGSYEQYF.

This clonotype was seen repeatedly, ten times or more. The rearrangement uses TRBV20-1 and TRBJ1-5; 8 bases line up with TRBD1. Germline V gene sequence: CDR1 DFQATT, CDR2 SNEGSKA (reference sequence). After removal of 6 bases from V and 5 bases from J, the junction contained 3 bases not matched to a gene. The CDR3 contains 12 residues. This chain's CDR3 is CSARTGYQPQHF. In DNA, the CDR3 is TGCAGTGCAAGGACAGGGTATCAGCCCCAGCATTTT.

This clonotype was seen at least ten times. The chain employs TRBV12-3 or TRBV12-4 and TRBJ2-1; no definite D call. The CDR3 covers 15 residues. V was shortened by 3 bases and J by 9 bases, with 18 bases between the two germline ends. CDR3 sequence (DNA): TGTGCCAGCAGTTTTTACCAGTACCACCGGAGTGAGCAGTTCTTC. This encodes CASSFYQYHRSEQFF.

This clonotype has just a few counts. For the CDR3, the DNA is TGTGCCAGCAGTGCGTCATATTTCTCCTACGAGCAGTACTTC. Translating gives CASSASYFSYEQYF. The chain has TRBV6-1 and TRBJ2-7; D gene uncertain. Looked up from germline, CDR1 is MNHNS and CDR2 is SASEGT. Trimming removed 4 bases from V and 0 bases from J, with 10 bases in between. The CDR3 sequence is 14 residues long.

V usage is TRBV18 and J usage is TRBJ1-6, with 9 bases that match TRBD1. The CDR3 is 14 amino acids. The germline CDR1 and CDR2 sequences are KGHSH and LQKENI. Trimming removed 5 bases from V and 10 bases from J; junction bases left unmatched: 6. CDR3 region: CASSTGTGQSPLHF. CDR3 coding DNA: TGTGCCAGCTCAACCGGGACAGGGCAATCACCCCTCCACTTT.

This clonotype was counted many times. This chain connects TRBV12-3 or TRBV12-4 to TRBJ2-2, with 11 bases aligning to TRBD2. With V trimmed by 3 bases and J by 6 bases, 0 bases remained unmatched. The CDR3 is made up of 14 amino acids. CDR3: CASSFSGGAGELFF. CDR3 nucleotides: TGTGCCAGCAGTTTTAGCGGGGGGGCCGGGGAGCTGTTTTTT.

This clonotype has more than one count but fewer than ten. This sequence joins TRBV7-6 and TRBJ2-5, with D unclear. V shed 3 bases and J shed 1 base, with 9 bases lying between them. The CDR3 loop spans 14 amino acids. Germline CDR1 and CDR2: SGHVS and FNYEAQ. Here the CDR3 DNA reads TGTGCCAGCAGCTTTGTGGCAGCCCAAGAGACCCAGTACTTC. This codes for CASSFVAAQETQYF.

This clonotype was seen repeatedly, ten times or more. CDR3 protein: CASSLRGPTYEQYF. DNA for the CDR3: TGTGCCAGCAGTTTACGGGGGCCCACGTACGAGCAGTACTTC. V and J are TRBV28 and TRBJ2-7, with D perhaps given as TRBD1 or TRBD2 (6 bases each). Germline lookup yields CDR1 MDHEN and CDR2 SYDVKM. The CDR3 runs 14 residues. The V end lost 2 bases, the J end lost 4 bases, and 12 bases lay between the germline ends. Drawing the rest from reference TRBV28 and TRBJ2-7, the complete variable domain is DVKVTQSSRYLVKRTGEKVFLECVQDMDHENMFWYRQDPGLGLRLIYFSYDVKMKEKGDIPEGYSVSREKKERFSLILESASTNQTSMYLCASSLRGPTYEQYFGPGTRLTVT.

Remarks on this clonotype: This may come from a read error, since a much larger clone is one base off. This chain links TRBV5-1 with TRBJ2-7, with D tentatively TRBD2 (5 bases). CDR1 is SGHRS and CDR2 is YFSETQ in the germline V gene. The germline V and J ends were trimmed by 7 bases and 7 bases, with 24 bases remaining between them. CDR3 length equals 15 residues. CDR3 bases: TGCGCCAGCGGCCTGAAACAGACTACAACGGGGGAGCAGTACTTC. Translating it yields CASGLKQTTTGEQYF.

This clonotype was picked up a small number of times. The chain employs TRBV5-1 and TRBJ2-2; 7 bases are a match to TRBD2. The CDR3 length is 15 residues. The V segment lost 7 bases and the J segment 3 bases; nucleotides outside the gene matches: 9. In germline, CDR1 is SGHRS, CDR2 YFSETQ. The chain's CDR3 is CASEDRGSHTGELFF. As DNA, the CDR3 is TGCGCCAGCGAAGATCGCGGGAGTCACACCGGGGAGCTGTTTTTT.

The table lists this clonotype with many counts. The chain is built from TRBV12-3 or TRBV12-4 and TRBJ1-1, with D unclear. The germline V and J ends were trimmed by 4 bases and 6 bases, with 12 bases remaining between them. The CDR3 has 13 residues. CDR3 amino acids: CASSSPGVAEAFF. In DNA, the CDR3 is TGTGCCAGCAGTTCCCCCGGTGTCGCTGAAGCTTTCTTT.